A selection of T cell receptor beta chains follows, all from one sample in a study of T cells in Graves' hyperthyroidism and ophthalmopathy. TCRdb re-called the multiplex PCR reads with MiXCR, one entry per CDR3 protein. The sample holds more than 500,000 distinct CDR3 sequences, about 46% seen once. Sequencing input: peripheral blood or thyroid tissue (not recorded which). These receptors all stem from an adult woman with Graves' disease, either hyperthyroidism or ophthalmopathy (not recorded which). Each CDR3 is given with its conserved first and last residue. A D gene is named only where the DNA matches it firmly. The size of a clone is reported for some rows only, either as once, few or many, or as a class for expanded clones.

V	J	size	D	CDR3	DNA
TRBV7-6	TRBJ2-6	NA	NA	CASLGVGSGANVLTF	TGTGCCAGCCTGGGGGTGGGATCTGGGGCCAACGTCCTGACTTTC
TRBV2	TRBJ2-2	few	NA	CASSGTAGGELFF	TGTGCCAGCAGTGGTACAGCCGGCGGGGAGCTGTTTTTT
TRBV20-1	TRBJ2-5	few	TRBD2	CSARAAGGDLQETQYF	TGCAGTGCTAGAGCGGCGGGGGGGGACCTCCAAGAGACCCAGTACTTC
TRBV5-1	TRBJ2-7	few	TRBD2	CASSTGLAGYEQYF	TGCGCCAGCAGCACGGGACTAGCGGGATACGAGCAGTACTTC
TRBV7-9	TRBJ2-5	NA	TRBD1	CASSLGIDRGKETQYF	TGTGCCAGCAGCTTAGGAATTGACAGGGGAAAAGAGACCCAGTACTTC
TRBV20-1	TRBJ2-6	NA	NA	CSARDTLNTGANVLTF	TGCAGTGCTAGAGACACGTTGAACACTGGGGCCAACGTCCTGACTTTC
TRBV24-1	TRBJ2-2	NA	TRBD1	CATSDTTGTGTGELFF	TGTGCCACCAGTGATACTACCGGGACAGGGACCGGGGAGCTGTTTTTT
TRBV25-1	TRBJ1-4	many	NA	CASSEPHWGGPNEKLFF	TGTGCCAGCAGTGAACCACATTGGGGGGGCCCTAATGAAAAACTGTTTTTT
TRBV4-3	TRBJ1-1	NA	NA	CASSQEYRNTEAFF	TGCGCCAGCAGCCAAGAATACAGGAACACTGAAGCTTTCTTT
TRBV25-1	TRBJ2-7	NA	TRBD1	CASSVQGAPYEQYF	TGTGCCAGCAGCGTCCAGGGGGCCCCCTACGAGCAGTACTTC
TRBV12-3/TRBV12-4	TRBJ1-2	NA	NA	CASSSRTAAKGYGYTF	TGTGCCAGCAGTTCCAGGACAGCCGCGAAGGGCTATGGCTACACCTTC
TRBV7-2	TRBJ1-2	NA	TRBD1	CASSLAVIGQGGYTF	TGTGCCAGCAGCTTAGCGGTTATCGGACAGGGCGGCTACACCTTC
TRBV20-1	TRBJ2-7	NA	NA	CSATDGDDGQYF	TGCAGTGCTACGGACGGGGATGACGGGCAGTACTTC
TRBV5-1	TRBJ2-7	once	TRBD2	CASSSGTSIVYEQYF	TGCGCCAGCAGCTCCGGGACTAGCATAGTGTACGAGCAGTACTTC
TRBV20-1	TRBJ1-4	many	TRBD1	CSAMGRQGANEKLFF	TGCAGTGCCATGGGCAGACAGGGCGCTAATGAAAAACTGTTTTTT
TRBV7-2	TRBJ2-5	many	TRBD1	CASTQGQAPTTQYF	TGTGCCAGCACCCAAGGACAGGCCCCTACGACCCAGTACTTC
TRBV10-3	TRBJ1-1	NA	NA	CAIAGQLNTEAFF	TGTGCCATCGCAGGACAGTTGAACACTGAAGCTTTCTTT
TRBV7-9	TRBJ1-1	NA	NA	CASSSDGGRPEAFF	TGTGCCAGCAGCTCTGACGGGGGTAGGCCGGAAGCTTTCTTT
TRBV6-5	TRBJ1-2	many	TRBD1	CASSYEGQGYGYTF	TGTGCCAGCAGTTACGAGGGACAGGGCTATGGCTACACCTTC
TRBV2	TRBJ1-1	NA	NA	CASTDGVEAFF	TGTGCCAGCACCGACGGGGTTGAAGCTTTCTTT
TRBV6-6	TRBJ2-7	few	NA	CASSYGQGLSYEQYF	TGTGCCAGCAGTTACGGGCAGGGACTCTCCTACGAGCAGTACTTC
TRBV7-2	TRBJ1-4	many	NA	CASSLEGWTANEKLFF	TGTGCCAGCAGCTTAGAAGGTTGGACAGCTAATGAAAAACTGTTTTTT
TRBV7-9	TRBJ1-6	NA	NA	CASSLATAELHF	TGTGCCAGCAGCTTAGCGACGGCAGAGCTCCACTTT
TRBV9	TRBJ1-5	NA	NA	CASSPGQRHSNQPQHF	TGTGCCAGCAGTCCTGGACAGCGACATAGCAATCAGCCCCAGCATTTT
TRBV4-1	TRBJ2-5	many	NA	CASSTRAGVETQYF	TGCGCCAGCAGCACTCGGGCCGGGGTGGAGACCCAGTACTTC
TRBV2	TRBJ2-7	many	NA	CASMGMGSEQYF	TGTGCCAGCATGGGGATGGGGAGCGAGCAGTACTTC
TRBV2	TRBJ2-1	NA	TRBD2	CASSPLAGGLGEQFF	TGTGCCAGCAGTCCACTAGCGGGAGGGCTGGGTGAGCAGTTCTTC
TRBV5-1	TRBJ1-1	many	NA	CASSFGRLTEAFF	TGCGCCAGCAGCTTTGGGCGATTAACTGAAGCTTTCTTT
TRBV5-1	TRBJ2-7	NA	TRBD2	CASSLASGRVTYEQYF	TGCGCCAGCAGCTTGGCAAGCGGGAGGGTTACCTACGAGCAGTACTTC
TRBV19	TRBJ2-2	many	NA	CASSPTNTGELFF	TGTGCCAGTAGCCCTACGAACACCGGGGAGCTGTTTTTT
TRBV7-9	TRBJ1-1	many	TRBD1	CASSSTGTGPRAFF	TGTGCCAGCAGCTCGACCGGGACAGGCCCAAGGGCTTTCTTT
TRBV25-1	TRBJ1-1	few	NA	CASSEENRELNTEAFF	TGTGCCAGCAGTGAGGAAAACAGGGAGCTGAACACTGAAGCTTTCTTT
TRBV5-1	TRBJ2-3	NA	NA	CASSLNGTRTDTQYF	TGCGCCAGCAGCTTGAACGGAACCCGCACAGATACGCAGTATTTT
TRBV27	TRBJ1-5	many	NA	CASRTGPSHQPQHF	TGTGCCAGCAGGACGGGGCCCTCCCACCAGCCCCAGCATTTT
TRBV15	TRBJ2-7	many	NA	CATSVGHGAEQYF	TGTGCCACCAGCGTGGGACACGGGGCCGAGCAGTACTTC
TRBV2	TRBJ2-1	NA	NA	CASKVAAGNNEQFF	TGTGCCAGCAAGGTTGCGGCGGGAAACAATGAGCAGTTCTTC
TRBV12-3/TRBV12-4	TRBJ2-7	NA	TRBD2	CASSLGLAGGGYEQYF	TGTGCCAGCAGTTTAGGCCTAGCGGGAGGGGGCTACGAGCAGTACTTC
TRBV28	TRBJ1-2	many	NA	CASSRGGYGYTF	TGTGCCAGCAGCAGGGGTGGCTATGGCTACACCTTC
TRBV7-8	TRBJ1-5	few	NA	CASSLEGRGDQPQHF	TGTGCCAGCAGCTTAGAGGGCAGGGGCGATCAGCCCCAGCATTTT
TRBV10-3	TRBJ1-5	NA	NA	CAISGLEAGIYSNQPQHF	TGTGCCATCAGTGGGCTCGAGGCAGGTATCTATAGCAATCAGCCCCAGCATTTT
TRBV6-6	TRBJ2-5	NA	TRBD1	CASSEARGTGARKPQYF	TGTGCCAGCAGTGAAGCGCGGGGGACAGGGGCTCGGAAGCCCCAGTACTTC
TRBV6-4	TRBJ1-6	many	NA	CASSDEPGYNSPLHF	TGTGCCAGCAGTGATGAGCCCGGCTATAATTCACCCCTCCACTTT
TRBV25-1	TRBJ1-2	NA	NA	CASSEWGKGPYGYTF	TGTGCCAGCAGTGAATGGGGGAAAGGACCCTATGGCTACACCTTC
TRBV29-1	TRBJ2-5	many	NA	CSLLTDTQETQYF	TGCAGCCTGTTGACGGACACGCAAGAGACCCAGTACTTC
TRBV7-9	TRBJ2-7	few	TRBD2	CASSLFPSGSYEQYF	TGTGCCAGCAGTTTATTCCCTAGCGGGAGCTACGAGCAGTACTTC
TRBV5-1	TRBJ1-1	NA	NA	CASSLGAAGVSNTEAFF	TGCGCCAGCAGCTTGGGGGCCGCAGGGGTCTCGAACACTGAAGCTTTCTTT
TRBV7-3	TRBJ2-7	many	TRBD2	CASSSAAELAAMHF	TGTGCCAGCAGCTCGGCCGCCGAACTAGCGGCCATGCACTTC
TRBV29-1	TRBJ2-7	NA	NA	CSVEGTNYEQYF	TGCAGCGTTGAGGGGACAAACTACGAGCAGTACTTC
TRBV2	TRBJ1-5	NA	NA	CASSEEGGGFETQHF	TGTGCCAGCAGTGAAGAGGGTGGCGGTTTTGAGACCCAGCATTTT
TRBV24-1	TRBJ1-5	few	NA	CATGRCGQPQHF	TGTGCCACCGGACGGTGCGGTCAGCCCCAGCATTTT
TRBV7-3	TRBJ2-5	NA	TRBD1	CASSLTSTGVQETQYF	TGTGCCAGCAGCTTAACCTCGACAGGGGTTCAAGAGACCCAGTACTTC
TRBV29-1	TRBJ2-7	many	TRBD1	CSAGTGGPYEQYF	TGCAGCGCCGGGACAGGGGGACCCTACGAGCAGTACTTC
TRBV6-2/TRBV6-3	TRBJ1-2	NA	TRBD1	CASKPTGDDGYTF	TGTGCCAGCAAACCAACAGGGGACGATGGCTACACCTTC
TRBV10-3	TRBJ2-7	NA	TRBD2	CAIRSGTSGTYEQYF	TGTGCCATCAGATCCGGGACTAGCGGCACCTACGAGCAGTACTTC
TRBV7-9	TRBJ2-5	NA	TRBD2	CASNQAGVRETQYF	TGTGCCAGCAACCAAGCGGGAGTGCGAGAGACCCAGTACTTC
TRBV20-1	TRBJ1-2	NA	NA	CSARAHGGRSYTF	TGCAGTGCTAGAGCACATGGCGGCAGGAGCTACACCTTC